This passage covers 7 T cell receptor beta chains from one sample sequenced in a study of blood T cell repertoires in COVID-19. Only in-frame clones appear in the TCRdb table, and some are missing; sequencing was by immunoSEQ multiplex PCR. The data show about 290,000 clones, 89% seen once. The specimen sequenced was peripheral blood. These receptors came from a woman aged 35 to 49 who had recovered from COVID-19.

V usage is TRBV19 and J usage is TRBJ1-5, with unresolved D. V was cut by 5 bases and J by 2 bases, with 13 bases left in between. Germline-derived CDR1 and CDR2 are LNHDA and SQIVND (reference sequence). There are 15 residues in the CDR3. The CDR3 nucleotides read TGTGCCAGTAGTCTCTCGGGGATAGGCAATCAGCCCCAGCATTTT. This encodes CASSLSGIGNQPQHF.

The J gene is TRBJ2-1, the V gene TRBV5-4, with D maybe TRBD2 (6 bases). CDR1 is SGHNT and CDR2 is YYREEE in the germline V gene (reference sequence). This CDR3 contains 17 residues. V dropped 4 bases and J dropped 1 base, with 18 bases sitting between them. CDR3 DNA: TGTGCCAGCAGCCCCAGACTGGGGCGGGATTCCTACAATGAGCAGTTCTTC. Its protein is CASSPRLGRDSYNEQFF. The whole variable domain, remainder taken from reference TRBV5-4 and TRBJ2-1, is ETGVTQSPTHLIKTRGQQVTLRCSSQSGHNTVSWYQQALGQGPQFIFQYYREEENGRGNFPPRFSGLQFPNYSSELNVNALELDDSALYLCASSPRLGRDSYNEQFFGPGTRLTVL.

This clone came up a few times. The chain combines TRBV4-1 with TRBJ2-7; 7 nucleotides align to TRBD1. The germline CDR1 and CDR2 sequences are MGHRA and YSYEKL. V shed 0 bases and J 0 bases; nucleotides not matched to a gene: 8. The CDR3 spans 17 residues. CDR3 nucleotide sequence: TGCGCCAGCAGCCAAGATTTTGGGGACAGAAGCTCCTACGAGCAGTACTTC. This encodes CASSQDFGDRSSYEQYF.

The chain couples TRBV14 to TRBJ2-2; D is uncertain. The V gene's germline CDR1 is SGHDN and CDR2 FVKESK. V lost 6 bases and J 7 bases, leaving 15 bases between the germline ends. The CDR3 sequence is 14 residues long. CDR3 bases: TGTGCCAGCAGTGAAGAATCTACCCTCGGGGAGCTGTTTTTT. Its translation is CASSEESTLGELFF.

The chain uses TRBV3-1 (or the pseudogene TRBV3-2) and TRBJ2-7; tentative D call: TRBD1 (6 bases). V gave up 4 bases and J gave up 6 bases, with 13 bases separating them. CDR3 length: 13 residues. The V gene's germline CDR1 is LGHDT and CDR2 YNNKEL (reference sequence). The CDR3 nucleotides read TGTGCCAGCAGCCGCCAGAGGGGGAGCGAGCAGTACTTC. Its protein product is CASSRQRGSEQYF.

CDR3 in amino acids: CASSQGGPADTQYF. The CDR3 DNA follows: TGCGCCAGCAGCCAAGGGGGGCCGGCTGATACGCAGTATTTT. The chain joins TRBV4-1 to TRBJ2-3, with D tentatively TRBD1 (6 bases). The V gene's germline CDR1 is MGHRA and CDR2 YSYEKL. V lost 1 base, J lost 6 bases, and 11 bases lay in between. The CDR3 extends over 14 amino acids.

The DNA for the CDR3 is TGCAGCGTCGGGGGACAGGGCTCCTACAATGAGCAGTTCTTC. This translates into CSVGGQGSYNEQFF. The gene calls are TRBV29-1 and TRBJ2-1; 9 bases line up with TRBD1. CDR3 length: 14 residues. Germline CDR1 SQVTM, CDR2 ANQGSEA. V lost 6 bases to trimming and J lost 0 bases; unmatched junction nucleotides: 3.